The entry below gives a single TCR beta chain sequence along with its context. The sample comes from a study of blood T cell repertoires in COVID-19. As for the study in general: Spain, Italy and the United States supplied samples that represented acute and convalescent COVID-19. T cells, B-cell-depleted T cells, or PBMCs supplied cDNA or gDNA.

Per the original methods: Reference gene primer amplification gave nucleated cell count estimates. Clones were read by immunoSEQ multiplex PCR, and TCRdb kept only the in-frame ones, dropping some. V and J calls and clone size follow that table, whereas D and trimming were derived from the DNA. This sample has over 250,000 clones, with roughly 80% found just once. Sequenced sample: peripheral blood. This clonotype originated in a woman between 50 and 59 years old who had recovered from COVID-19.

CDR3: CASSLDLAGGLADTQYF. DNA for the CDR3: TGTGCCAGCAGTTTAGATTTAGCGGGAGGTCTAGCAGATACGCAGTATTTT. The chain combines TRBV28 with TRBJ2-3, with 10 bases matching TRBD2. This CDR3 contains 17 residues. From germline, CDR1 is MDHEN and CDR2 SYDVKM. V shed 2 bases and J 4 bases; nucleotides not matched to a gene: 9.